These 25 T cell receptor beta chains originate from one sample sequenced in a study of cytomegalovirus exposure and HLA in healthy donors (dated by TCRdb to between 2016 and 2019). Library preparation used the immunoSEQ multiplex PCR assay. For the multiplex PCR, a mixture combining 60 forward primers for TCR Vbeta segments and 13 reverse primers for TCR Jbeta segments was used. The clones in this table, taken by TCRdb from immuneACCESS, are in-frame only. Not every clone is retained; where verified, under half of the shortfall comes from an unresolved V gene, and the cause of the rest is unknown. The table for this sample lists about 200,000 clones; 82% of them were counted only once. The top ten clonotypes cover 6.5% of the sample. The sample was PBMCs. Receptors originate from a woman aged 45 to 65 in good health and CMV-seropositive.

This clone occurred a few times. CDR3 DNA: TGTGCCAGCAGCGCCCCTGGCGGGCAGGGGAACTATGGCTACACCTTC. It encodes CASSAPGGQGNYGYTF. The chain couples TRBV5-4 to TRBJ1-2, with D perhaps matching TRBD1 (6 bases). The CDR3 contains 16 residues. V lost 4 bases to trimming and J lost 2 bases, with 18 bases between them. The V gene's germline CDR1 is SGHNT and CDR2 YYREEE (reference sequence).

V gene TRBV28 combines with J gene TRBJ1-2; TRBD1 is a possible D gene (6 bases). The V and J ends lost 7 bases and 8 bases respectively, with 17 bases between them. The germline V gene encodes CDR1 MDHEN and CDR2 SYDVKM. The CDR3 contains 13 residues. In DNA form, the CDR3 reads TGTGCCAGCACTATGGGGGGGGCGCGGGGCTACACCTTC. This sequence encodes CASTMGGARGYTF.

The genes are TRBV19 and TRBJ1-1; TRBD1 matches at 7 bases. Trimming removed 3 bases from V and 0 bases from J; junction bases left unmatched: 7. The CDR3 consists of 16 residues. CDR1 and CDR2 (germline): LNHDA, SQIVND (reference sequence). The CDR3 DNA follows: TGTGCCAGTAGTATCTCGGGGACAGCTATGAACACTGAAGCTTTCTTT. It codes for CASSISGTAMNTEAFF.

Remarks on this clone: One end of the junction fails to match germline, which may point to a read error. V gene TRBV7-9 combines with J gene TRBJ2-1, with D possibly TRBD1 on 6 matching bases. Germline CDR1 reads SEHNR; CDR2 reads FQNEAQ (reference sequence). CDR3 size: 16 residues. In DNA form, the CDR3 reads TGTTCCAGCAGCTTATTGTGGGGGCTAGGTCGAGATGAGCAGTTCTTC. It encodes CSSSLLWGLGRDEQFF.

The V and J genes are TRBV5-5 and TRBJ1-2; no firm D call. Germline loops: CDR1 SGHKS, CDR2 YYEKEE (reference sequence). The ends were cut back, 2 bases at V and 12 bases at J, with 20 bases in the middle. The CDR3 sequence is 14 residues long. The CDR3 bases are TGTGCCAGCAGCTTCTACCAGACTGGTCCCCACCACACCTTC. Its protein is CASSFYQTGPHHTF.

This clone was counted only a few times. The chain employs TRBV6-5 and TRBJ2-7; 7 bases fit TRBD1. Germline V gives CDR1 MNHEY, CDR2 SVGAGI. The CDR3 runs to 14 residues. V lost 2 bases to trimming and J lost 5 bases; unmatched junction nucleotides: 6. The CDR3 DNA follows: TGTGCCAGCAGTTACCAGGCAGGGGGACACGAGCAGTACTTC. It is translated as CASSYQAGGHEQYF.

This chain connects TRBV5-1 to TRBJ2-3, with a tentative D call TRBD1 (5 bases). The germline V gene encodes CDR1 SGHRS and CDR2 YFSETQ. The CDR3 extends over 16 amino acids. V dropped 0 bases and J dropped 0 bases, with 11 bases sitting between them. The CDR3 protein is CASSLVGATSTDTQYF. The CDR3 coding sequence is TGCGCCAGCAGCTTGGTAGGGGCGACTAGCACAGATACGCAGTATTTT.

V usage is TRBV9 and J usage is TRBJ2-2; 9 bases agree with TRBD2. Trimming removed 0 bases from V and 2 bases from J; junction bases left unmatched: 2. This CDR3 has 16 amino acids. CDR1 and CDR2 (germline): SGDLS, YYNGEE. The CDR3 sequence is CASSVALAGNTGELFF. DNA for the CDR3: TGTGCCAGCAGCGTAGCCCTAGCGGGAAACACCGGGGAGCTGTTTTTT.

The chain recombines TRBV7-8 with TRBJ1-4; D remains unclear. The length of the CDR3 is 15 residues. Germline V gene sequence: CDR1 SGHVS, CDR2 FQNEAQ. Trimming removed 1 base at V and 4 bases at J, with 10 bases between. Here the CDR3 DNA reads TGTGCCAGCAGCTTAGGTTACGGGGATAATGAAAAACTGTTTTTT. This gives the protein CASSLGYGDNEKLFF.

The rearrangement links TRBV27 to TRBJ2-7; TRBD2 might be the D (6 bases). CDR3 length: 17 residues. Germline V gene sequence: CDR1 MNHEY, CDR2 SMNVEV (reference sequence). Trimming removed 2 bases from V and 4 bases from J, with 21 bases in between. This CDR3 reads CASSLRAGLRERYEQYF. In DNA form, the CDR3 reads TGTGCCAGCAGTTTAAGGGCAGGGCTACGGGAGAGATACGAGCAGTACTTC.

The CDR3 nucleotides are TGTGCCAGCAGTGGGGGAGGGTTCCTTTCCTCCTACGAGCAGTACTTC. Translated: CASSGGGFLSSYEQYF. The chain combines TRBV28 with TRBJ2-7; 7 bases line up with TRBD2. The CDR3 length is 16 residues. Germline lookup yields CDR1 MDHEN and CDR2 SYDVKM. Losses at the gene ends were 5 bases for V and 0 bases for J; bases not matched to a gene: 10.

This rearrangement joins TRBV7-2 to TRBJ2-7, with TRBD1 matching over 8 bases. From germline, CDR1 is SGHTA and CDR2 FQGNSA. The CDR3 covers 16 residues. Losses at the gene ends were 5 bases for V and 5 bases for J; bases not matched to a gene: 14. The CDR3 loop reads CASSQDGTGLRDEQYF. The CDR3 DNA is TGTGCCAGCAGCCAAGACGGGACAGGACTCCGGGACGAGCAGTACTTC. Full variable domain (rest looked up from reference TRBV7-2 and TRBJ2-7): GAGVSQSPSNKVTEKGKDVELRCDPISGHTALYWYRQSLGQGLEFLIYFQGNSAPDKSGLPSDRFSAERTGGSVSTLTIQRTQQEDSAVYLCASSQDGTGLRDEQYFGPGTRLTVT.

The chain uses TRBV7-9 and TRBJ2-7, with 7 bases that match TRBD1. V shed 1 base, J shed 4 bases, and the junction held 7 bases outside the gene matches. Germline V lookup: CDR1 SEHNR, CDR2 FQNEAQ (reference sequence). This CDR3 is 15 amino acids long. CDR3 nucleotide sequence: TGTGCCAGCAGCTTAGAGGGGGCATCATTTTACGAGCAGTACTTC. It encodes CASSLEGASFYEQYF.

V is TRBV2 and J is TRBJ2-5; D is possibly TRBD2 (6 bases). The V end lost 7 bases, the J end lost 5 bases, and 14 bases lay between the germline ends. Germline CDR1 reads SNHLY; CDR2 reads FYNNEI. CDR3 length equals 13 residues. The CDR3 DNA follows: TGTGCCAGCACCCGGGAGAGCGGGGAGACCCAGTACTTC. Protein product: CASTRESGETQYF.

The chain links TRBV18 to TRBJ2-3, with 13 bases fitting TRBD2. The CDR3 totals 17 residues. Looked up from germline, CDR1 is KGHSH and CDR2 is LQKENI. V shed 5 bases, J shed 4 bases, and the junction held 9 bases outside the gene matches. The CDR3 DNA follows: TGTGCCAGCTCAACCCGTACTAGCGGGAGGGTTGCAGATACGCAGTATTTT. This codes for CASSTRTSGRVADTQYF.

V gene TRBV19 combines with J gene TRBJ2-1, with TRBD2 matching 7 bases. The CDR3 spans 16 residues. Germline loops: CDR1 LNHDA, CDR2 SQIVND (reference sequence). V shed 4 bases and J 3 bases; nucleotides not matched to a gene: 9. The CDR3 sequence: CASSRGEAGDYNEQFF. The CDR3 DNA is TGTGCCAGTAGTAGAGGCGAGGCGGGAGACTACAATGAGCAGTTCTTC.

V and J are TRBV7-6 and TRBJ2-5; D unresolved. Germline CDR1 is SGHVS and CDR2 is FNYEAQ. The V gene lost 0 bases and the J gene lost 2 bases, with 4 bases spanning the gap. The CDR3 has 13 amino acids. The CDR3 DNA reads TGTGCCAGCAGCTTAGCCCCTCAAGAGACCCAGTACTTC. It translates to CASSLAPQETQYF.

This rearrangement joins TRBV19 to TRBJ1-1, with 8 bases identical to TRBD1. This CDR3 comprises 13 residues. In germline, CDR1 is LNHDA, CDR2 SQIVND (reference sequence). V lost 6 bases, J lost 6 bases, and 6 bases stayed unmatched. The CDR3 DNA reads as TGTGCCAGTAGGGGGGACAGGTTCGCTGAAGCTTTCTTT. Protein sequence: CASRGDRFAEAFF. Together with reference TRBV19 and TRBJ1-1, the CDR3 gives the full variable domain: DGGITQSPKYLFRKEGQNVTLSCEQNLNHDAMYWYRQDPGQGLRLIYYSQIVNDFQKGDIAEGYSVSREKKESFPLTVTSAQKNPTAFYLCASRGDRFAEAFFGQGTRLTVV.

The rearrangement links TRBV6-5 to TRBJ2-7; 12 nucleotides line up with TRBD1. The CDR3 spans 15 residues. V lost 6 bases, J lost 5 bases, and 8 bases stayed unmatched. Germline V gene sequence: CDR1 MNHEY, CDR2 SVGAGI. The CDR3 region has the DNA TGTGCCAGCAGCGCCGGGACAGGGGGCGGGCACGAGCAGTACTTC. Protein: CASSAGTGGGHEQYF.

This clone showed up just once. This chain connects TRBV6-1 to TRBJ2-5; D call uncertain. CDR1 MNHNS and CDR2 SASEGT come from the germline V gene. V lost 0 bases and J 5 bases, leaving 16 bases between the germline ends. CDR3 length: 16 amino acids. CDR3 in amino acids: CASSEAPTDAGETQYF. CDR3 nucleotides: TGTGCCAGCAGTGAAGCGCCTACAGATGCAGGCGAGACCCAGTACTTC.

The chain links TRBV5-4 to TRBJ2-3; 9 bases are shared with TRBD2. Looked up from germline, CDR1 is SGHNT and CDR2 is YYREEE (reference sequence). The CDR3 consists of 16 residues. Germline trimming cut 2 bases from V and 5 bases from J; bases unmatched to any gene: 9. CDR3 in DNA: TGTGCCAGCAGCTTACCAGCGGGGGGTTCGGGAGATACGCAGTATTTT. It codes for CASSLPAGGSGDTQYF.

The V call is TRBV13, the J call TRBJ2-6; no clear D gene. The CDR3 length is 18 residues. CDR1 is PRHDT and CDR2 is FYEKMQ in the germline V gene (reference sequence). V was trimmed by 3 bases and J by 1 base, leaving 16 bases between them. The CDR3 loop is CASSFQPGTQSGANVLTF. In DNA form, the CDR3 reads TGTGCCAGCAGCTTCCAACCAGGTACCCAATCTGGGGCCAACGTCCTGACTTTC.

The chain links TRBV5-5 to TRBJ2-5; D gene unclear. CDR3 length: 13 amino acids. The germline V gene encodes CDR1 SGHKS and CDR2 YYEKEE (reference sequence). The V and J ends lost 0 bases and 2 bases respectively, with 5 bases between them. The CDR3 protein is CASSLGPQETQYF. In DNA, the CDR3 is TGTGCCAGCAGCTTGGGGCCACAAGAGACCCAGTACTTC.

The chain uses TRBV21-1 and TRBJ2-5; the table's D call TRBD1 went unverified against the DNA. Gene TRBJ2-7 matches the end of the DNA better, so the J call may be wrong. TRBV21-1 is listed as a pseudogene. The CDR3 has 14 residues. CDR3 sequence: CASSKDRGSYEQYF. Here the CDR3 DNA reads TGTGCCAGCAGCAAGGACAGGGGATCCTACGAGCAGTACTTC.

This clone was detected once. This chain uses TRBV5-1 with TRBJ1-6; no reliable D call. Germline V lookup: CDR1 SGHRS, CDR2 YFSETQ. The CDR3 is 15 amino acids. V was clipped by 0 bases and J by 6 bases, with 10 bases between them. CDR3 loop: CASSLDVEFNSPLHF. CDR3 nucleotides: TGCGCCAGCAGCTTGGATGTGGAGTTTAATTCACCCCTCCACTTT.